Listed here is a single T cell receptor beta chain. The antigen is unknown. Likely a read error: the CDR3 ends without its conserved phenylalanine or tryptophan. Because the CDR3's place on the DNA is in doubt, the DNA is left out and the CDR3 is given as listed by TCRdb. This entry belongs to a study of tumor-infiltrating lymphocytes in primary liver carcinoma. Across the whole study: Those enrolled were patients of both sexes, who were aged 30 to 69 years. Read depth, roughly 3.5 to 7.5 million productive TCRbeta reads, did not differ significantly between tissues. Points from the study as a whole: When set against blood, tumors had a significantly higher top-250-clone fraction (p = 0.039). Only about 8-25% of top clones occurred in every one of the five tumor regions.

Scientists recovered RNA and DNA together from around 20-30 mg of unsorted bulk tissue. Total RNA (around 0.45 ug) served as template for TCR beta cDNA synthesis primed by a constant-region primer. For TCR beta, libraries were produced by three nested multiplex PCR rounds using slightly modified ARM-PCR. The study ran its first two PCR rounds for 9 to 10 cycles each, using TRBV1-TRBV30 forward primers and a C-beta reverse primer. Via MiXCR, TCRdb re-called the multiplex PCR reads, giving one row per CDR3 protein. The table lists roughly 53,000 distinct CDR3 sequences, 60% to 75% of them singletons, with 25% in the top ten. Germline CDR1 is SGHAT and CDR2 is FQNNGV. The CDR3 is 12 amino acids in total, end residues counted.

The sequenced sample consisted of liver tumor tissue from sampling region 2. The subset here: tumor region T2, inferior pole. The clonotype was recovered from a man aged 40-49 years with primary liver carcinoma and hepatitis B virus infection. The chain carries TRBV11-2 and TRBJ2-7; TRBD1, the table's D call, was not compared with the DNA. The CDR3 protein is CASSPGGGEPYY.